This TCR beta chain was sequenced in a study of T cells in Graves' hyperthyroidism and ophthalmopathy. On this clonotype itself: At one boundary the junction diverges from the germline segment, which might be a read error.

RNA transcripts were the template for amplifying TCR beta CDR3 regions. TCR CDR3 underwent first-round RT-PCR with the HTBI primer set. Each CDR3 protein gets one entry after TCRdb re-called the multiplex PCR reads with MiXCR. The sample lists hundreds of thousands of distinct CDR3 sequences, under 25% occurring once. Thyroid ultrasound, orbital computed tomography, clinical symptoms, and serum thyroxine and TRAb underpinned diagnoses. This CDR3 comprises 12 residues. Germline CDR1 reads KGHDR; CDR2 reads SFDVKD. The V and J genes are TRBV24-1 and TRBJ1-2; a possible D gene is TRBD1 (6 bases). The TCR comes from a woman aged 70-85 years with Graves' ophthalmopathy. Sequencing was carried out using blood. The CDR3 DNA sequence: TGTACCACCGCTGACAGGAACTATGGCTACACCTTC. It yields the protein CTTADRNYGYTF.